A single sample gave rise to the 23 T cell receptor beta chains below, sequenced in a study of CD8 T cells in Susac syndrome. Reverse transcription used about 0.45 to 1 ug RNA and random hexamers. Each CDR3 protein gets one entry after TCRdb re-called the immunoSEQ multiplex PCR reads with MiXCR. The table records some 130,000 distinct CDR3 sequences, under 95% of them present only once. Sequenced material: CD8+ T cells from PBMCs. All receptors come from a human donor with multiple sclerosis.

This chain joins TRBV7-9 and TRBJ2-5; the D gene is possibly TRBD1 (5 bases). Germline CDR1 is SEHNR and CDR2 is FQNEAQ (reference sequence). CDR3 length equals 15 residues. V was pared by 2 bases and J by 5 bases, with 15 bases between. CDR3 in amino acids: CASSLSDSRWETQYF. DNA for the CDR3: TGTGCCAGCAGCTTAAGTGACAGTCGTTGGGAGACCCAGTACTTC.

The genes are TRBV25-1 and TRBJ2-1, with 12 bases fitting TRBD2. The length of the CDR3 is 15 residues. With V trimmed by 5 bases and J by 8 bases, 7 bases remained unmatched. Germline CDR1 and CDR2: MGHDK and SYGVNS. This CDR3 is CASSSLAGGWYEQFF. CDR3 in DNA: TGTGCCAGCAGTTCACTAGCGGGAGGATGGTATGAGCAGTTCTTC.

V gene TRBV12-3 or TRBV12-4 combines with J gene TRBJ2-7, with 9 nucleotides matching TRBD2. The junction had 3 bases not matched to a gene; V was cut back by 6 bases and J by 0 bases. This CDR3 spans 14 amino acids. CDR3 nucleotide sequence: TGTGCCAGCAGCCGGACTAGCGTCTCCTACGAGCAGTACTTC. Amino acid sequence: CASSRTSVSYEQYF.

The CDR3: CASSLSGGNTEAFF. In nucleotides, the CDR3 is TGTGCCAGCAGTTTGAGTGGGGGGAACACTGAAGCTTTCTTT. The chain recombines TRBV28 with TRBJ1-1; possible D gene TRBD1, 5 bases. Germline V lookup: CDR1 MDHEN, CDR2 SYDVKM. The CDR3 has 14 residues. The V end was cut by 3 bases, the J end by 1 base, with 9 bases between.

The chain combines TRBV27 with TRBJ2-1, with 7 bases that match TRBD2. Trimming at V came to 3 bases and at J to 9 bases, leaving 8 bases not matched to a gene. The CDR3 consists of 14 residues. Per germline, CDR1 MNHEY and CDR2 SMNVEV (reference sequence). As DNA, the CDR3 is TGTGCCAGCAGTTTGTCGGGAGGCAAAAGTGAGCAGTTCTTC. Protein: CASSLSGGKSEQFF.

The V call is TRBV5-1, the J call TRBJ2-2; the match to TRBD2 covers 10 bases. Trimming at V came to 5 bases and at J to 6 bases, leaving 7 bases not matched to a gene. Germline-derived CDR1 and CDR2 are SGHRS and YFSETQ. This CDR3 has 15 amino acids. The CDR3 region is CASRASGRAAGELFF. Here the CDR3 DNA reads TGCGCCAGCAGGGCAAGCGGGAGGGCCGCCGGGGAGCTGTTTTTT.

V gene TRBV4-1 combines with J gene TRBJ2-2; D gene ambiguous. The CDR3 runs 14 residues. Germline values: CDR1 MGHRA, CDR2 YSYEKL. The V gene lost 0 bases and the J gene lost 6 bases, with 8 bases spanning the gap. The CDR3 coding sequence is TGCGCCAGCAGCCAAGACGCGACGTCCGGGGAGCTGTTTTTT. This codes for CASSQDATSGELFF.

The rearrangement links TRBV12-3 or TRBV12-4 to TRBJ1-1; the D is unclear. Deletions cut 11 bases from V and 4 bases from J, with 17 bases between. The CDR3 runs 13 residues. CDR3 sequence: CAAQPEGSTEAFF. In nucleotides, the CDR3 is TGTGCCGCACAACCGGAAGGGTCCACTGAAGCTTTCTTT.

Only one count was recorded for this clonotype. The V and J genes are TRBV15 and TRBJ2-1, with D perhaps matching TRBD1 (6 bases). Per germline, CDR1 LNHNV and CDR2 YYDKDF (reference sequence). CDR3 length: 15 amino acids. Trimming shortened V by 6 bases and J by 3 bases, and 15 bases separated the two germline ends. The CDR3 loop reads CATSARDIGYNEQFF. The CDR3 DNA reads as TGTGCCACCAGTGCCCGGGACATCGGCTACAATGAGCAGTTCTTC.

V is TRBV20-1 and J is TRBJ1-1; D might be TRBD1 (6 bases). Between the trimmed V and J ends, which lost 3 bases and 5 bases, there was a span of 10 bases. CDR1 and CDR2 from the germline V gene are DFQATT and SNEGSKA (reference sequence). The CDR3 consists of 12 residues. The CDR3 sequence: CSASQGRTEAFF. The CDR3 region has the DNA TGCAGTGCTAGTCAGGGGAGAACTGAAGCTTTCTTT.

This clonotype was detected only once. The chain joins TRBV24-1 to TRBJ2-3; 11 bases are shared with TRBD2. The CDR3 spans 17 residues. J gave up 2 bases and V 6 bases, and 9 bases lay outside the gene matches. Germline V lookup: CDR1 KGHDR, CDR2 SFDVKD. CDR3 nucleotides: TGTGCCACCAGTACAGGCCGGACTAGCGGGCCCACAGATACGCAGTATTTT. Protein product: CATSTGRTSGPTDTQYF.

The chain carries TRBV28 and TRBJ1-4; possibly TRBD1 for D (5 bases). CDR1 MDHEN and CDR2 SYDVKM come from the germline V gene. The V and J ends lost 3 bases and 8 bases respectively, with 10 bases between them. The CDR3 totals 13 residues. The CDR3 protein is CASSLMGGEKLFF. The CDR3 nucleotides read TGTGCCAGCAGTTTGATGGGGGGAGAAAAACTGTTTTTT.

The CDR3 nucleotides are TGCAGTTCAAGGCGGGAGGGCTCCTACGAGCAGTACTTC. Residues: CSSRREGSYEQYF. The V and J genes are TRBV20-1 and TRBJ2-7, with 9 nucleotides matching TRBD2. The J segment lost 0 bases and the V segment lost 8 bases, leaving 5 bases of the junction unmatched. The CDR3 runs 13 residues. Germline V gives CDR1 DFQATT, CDR2 SNEGSKA (reference sequence).

The CDR3 coding sequence is TGTGCCAGCAGCTCCGGGGTTGAGGAACTGTTTTTT. Amino acids: CASSSGVEELFF. The rearrangement uses TRBV11-2 and TRBJ1-4; D is uncertain. Germline assignment: CDR1 SGHAT and CDR2 FQNNGV. Trimming shortened V by 4 bases and J by 12 bases, and 12 bases separated the two germline ends. The CDR3 contains 12 residues.

The chain carries TRBV3-1 and TRBJ1-1, with TRBD1 matching 12 bases. CDR1 and CDR2 (germline): LGHDT, YNNKEL (reference sequence). J gave up 6 bases and V 3 bases, and 2 bases lay outside the gene matches. The CDR3 is 14 residues long. CDR3 DNA sequence: TGTGCCAGCAGCCAGGGACAGGGGGCCCCTGAAGCTTTCTTT. Its translation: CASSQGQGAPEAFF.

V usage is TRBV6-2 or TRBV6-3 and J usage is TRBJ2-7, with D possibly TRBD2 on 6 matching bases. Germline CDR1 is MNHEY and CDR2 is SVGEGT. Deletions cut 6 bases from V and 6 bases from J, with 18 bases between. The CDR3 covers 14 residues. The CDR3 loop reads CASSLPQRVGEQYF. DNA for the CDR3: TGTGCCAGCAGCCTACCTCAGCGGGTCGGCGAGCAGTACTTC.

This chain links TRBV25-1 with TRBJ1-1; a possible D gene is TRBD1 (6 bases). The CDR3 runs to 12 residues. Germline assignment: CDR1 MGHDK and CDR2 SYGVNS. The V end was cut by 6 bases, the J end by 11 bases, with 16 bases between. For the CDR3, the DNA is TGTGCCAGCAGCTCCTGGACAGCCGGGGCTTTCTTT. Translation gives CASSSWTAGAFF.

This chain connects TRBV20-1 to TRBJ2-1; a possible D gene is TRBD1 (5 bases). V lost 5 bases, J lost 6 bases, and 11 bases lay in between. The CDR3 runs to 12 residues. Germline assignment: CDR1 DFQATT and CDR2 SNEGSKA (reference sequence). Here the CDR3 reads CSAQWGVNEQFF. CDR3 DNA sequence: TGCAGTGCTCAGTGGGGCGTCAATGAGCAGTTCTTC.

The gene calls are TRBV7-9 and TRBJ1-2; D is unresolved. The CDR3 is 12 residues long. CDR1 SEHNR and CDR2 FQNEAQ come from the germline V gene (reference sequence). Trimming stripped 5 bases from V and 4 bases from J, with 8 bases between. In nucleotides, the CDR3 is TGTGCCAGCAGCCCGGAAGGCTATGGCTACACCTTC. Encoded protein: CASSPEGYGYTF.

This clonotype was observed a single time. The rearrangement joins TRBV6-5 to TRBJ2-1; 8 bases are a match to TRBD1. J was trimmed by 8 bases and V by 7 bases; bases with no gene match: 10. The CDR3 contains 14 residues. CDR1 is MNHEY and CDR2 is SVGAGI in the germline V gene. As DNA, the CDR3 is TGTGCCAGCAATATCGGGACAGGTGCGGATGAGCAGTTCTTC. It is translated as CASNIGTGADEQFF.

The CDR3 region is CASNPHGAGNYNEQFF. In DNA, the CDR3 is TGTGCCAGCAACCCCCATGGGGCCGGTAACTACAATGAGCAGTTCTTC. This chain links TRBV27 with TRBJ2-1; tentative D call: TRBD1 (5 bases). The CDR3 contains 16 residues. Germline CDR1 reads MNHEY; CDR2 reads SMNVEV (reference sequence). V was clipped by 7 bases and J by 3 bases, with 19 bases between them.

J is TRBJ2-1 and V is TRBV7-6, with TRBD2 identical over 11 bases. J lost 8 bases, V lost 5 bases, and 14 bases had no gene match. In germline, CDR1 is SGHVS, CDR2 FNYEAQ. There are 17 residues in the CDR3. Here the CDR3 reads CASSPGGVRLAGYEQFF. CDR3 nucleotides: TGTGCCAGCAGCCCCGGAGGAGTCCGACTAGCGGGATATGAGCAGTTCTTC. The full variable domain, in which reference TRBV7-6 and TRBJ2-1 provide the parts outside the CDR3, is GAGVSQSPRYKVTKRGQDVALRCDPISGHVSLYWYRQALGQGPEFLTYFNYEAQQDKSGLPNDRFSAERPEGSISTLTIQRTEQRDSAMYRCASSPGGVRLAGYEQFFGPGTRLTVL.

The CDR3 DNA is TGCAGCCCTTGGAGGACAGGGGGGACCGGGGAGCTGTTTTTT. It is translated as CSPWRTGGTGELFF. V is TRBV20-1 and J is TRBJ2-2; 10 bases are a match to TRBD1. Looked up from germline, CDR1 is DFQATT and CDR2 is SNEGSKA (reference sequence). CDR3 size: 14 residues.